Following are 23 T cell receptor beta chains from one sample sequenced in a study of control samples from healthy donors and cancer patients. The method was immunoSEQ multiplex PCR; TCRdb's version includes in-frame clones alone and lacks a portion of them. Among some 74,000 clones listed, roughly 90% were seen once. The sample consisted of blood. These receptors all stem from a woman between 45 and 60 years old in good health.

This rearrangement joins TRBV10-2 to TRBJ2-7; a weak D match, TRBD1 (5 bases). The length of the CDR3 is 11 residues. The V end lost 5 bases, the J end lost 4 bases, and 6 bases lay between the germline ends. Germline assignment: CDR1 WSHSY and CDR2 SAAADI. CDR3 nucleotide sequence: TGCGCCAGCAGTCAGGGTTACGAGCAGTACTTC. Its protein is CASSQGYEQYF.

The chain carries TRBV3-1 (or the pseudogene TRBV3-2) and TRBJ2-2; D perhaps matches TRBD1 (6 bases). The germline gives CDR1 LGHDT, CDR2 YNNKEL (reference sequence). V was trimmed by 3 bases and J by 4 bases, leaving 12 bases between them. The CDR3 has 15 amino acids. The DNA for the CDR3 is TGTGCCAGCAGCCACTCCGGGACACGCACCGGGGAGCTGTTTTTT. Protein sequence: CASSHSGTRTGELFF.

The chain is built from TRBV12-3 or TRBV12-4 and TRBJ2-1, with D uncertain. This CDR3 comprises 12 residues. Trimming took 5 bases from V and 7 from J, leaving 9 bases between them. In nucleotides, the CDR3 is TGTGCCAGCAGTCCTGTACGGAATGAGCAGTTCTTC. It encodes CASSPVRNEQFF.

V usage is TRBV18 and J usage is TRBJ1-5; D unclear. V lost 5 bases and J 2 bases, leaving 10 bases between the germline ends. Per germline, CDR1 KGHSH and CDR2 LQKENI. The CDR3 is made up of 14 amino acids. DNA of the CDR3: TGTGCCAGCTCATGGCAGCCGGGCAATCAGCCCCAGCATTTT. Encoded protein: CASSWQPGNQPQHF.

The chain combines TRBV2 with TRBJ2-2; 9 bases are shared with TRBD1. J lost 5 bases, V lost 11 bases, and 6 bases had no gene match. Germline CDR1 reads SNHLY; CDR2 reads FYNNEI. The CDR3 covers 13 residues. The DNA of the CDR3 is TGTGCCGGACCGGGACAGGGTACCGGGGAGCTGTTTTTT. As protein: CAGPGQGTGELFF.

The chain joins TRBV24-1 to TRBJ1-1; D gene unclear. The germline gives CDR1 KGHDR, CDR2 SFDVKD. V was pared by 5 bases and J by 10 bases, with 19 bases between. The CDR3 runs to 14 residues. The CDR3 spells CATSGEGRSSRAFF. CDR3 nucleotides: TGTGCCACCAGTGGCGAGGGCCGAAGTTCTAGAGCTTTCTTT.

The chain couples TRBV5-1 to TRBJ2-7, with 9 bases lining up with TRBD1. This CDR3 comprises 15 residues. Germline values: CDR1 SGHRS, CDR2 YFSETQ. Losses at the gene ends were 1 base for V and 12 bases for J; bases not matched to a gene: 14. The CDR3 protein is CASSLSGTGQLGSYF. CDR3 bases: TGCGCCAGCAGCTTGTCCGGGACAGGGCAATTGGGGTCGTACTTC.

The genes are TRBV30 and TRBJ2-3; D is undetermined. Germline values: CDR1 GTSNPN, CDR2 SVGIG (reference sequence). The CDR3 totals 12 residues. V was cut by 5 bases and J by 6 bases, with 12 bases left in between. The CDR3 sequence: CAWADNRDTQYF. The CDR3 region has the DNA TGTGCCTGGGCCGATAATCGGGATACGCAGTATTTT.

This chain connects TRBV10-2 to TRBJ1-1; D may be TRBD1 (5 bases). V dropped 8 bases and J dropped 1 base, with 11 bases sitting between them. The CDR3 sequence is 13 residues long. Germline V gene data show CDR1 as WSHSY and CDR2 as SAAADI. The chain's CDR3 is CASQSTGNTEAFF. The CDR3 DNA reads as TGCGCCAGCCAATCTACAGGGAACACTGAAGCTTTCTTT.

The chain uses TRBV7-9 and TRBJ2-6, with TRBD1 as a possible D gene (5 bases). The ends were cut back, 7 bases at V and 4 bases at J, with 8 bases in the middle. In germline, CDR1 is SEHNR, CDR2 FQNEAQ (reference sequence). This CDR3 is built from 13 residues. CDR3 protein: CASIRVGANVLTF. In nucleotides, the CDR3 is TGTGCCAGCATCAGGGTCGGGGCCAACGTCCTGACTTTC.

V gene TRBV19 combines with J gene TRBJ1-4, with D unclear. In germline, CDR1 is LNHDA, CDR2 SQIVND (reference sequence). The length of the CDR3 is 14 residues. The germline V and J ends were trimmed by 3 bases and 8 bases, with 13 bases remaining between them. This CDR3 is CASSINGVREKLFF. CDR3 nucleotides: TGTGCCAGTAGTATTAACGGGGTACGCGAAAAACTGTTTTTT.

The rearrangement links TRBV11-2 to TRBJ2-2; possibly TRBD1 or TRBD2 for D (6 bases each). V lost 4 bases to trimming and J lost 4 bases, with 7 bases between them. CDR3 size: 13 residues. The germline gives CDR1 SGHAT, CDR2 FQNNGV. The CDR3 here is CASSWGATGELFF. The DNA of the CDR3 is TGTGCCAGCAGCTGGGGGGCCACCGGGGAGCTGTTTTTT. Complete variable domain (other parts from reference TRBV11-2 and TRBJ2-2): EAGVAQSPRYKIIEKRQSVAFWCNPISGHATLYWYQQILGQGPKLLIQFQNNGVVDDSQLPKDRFSAERLKGVDSTLKIQPAKLEDSAVYLCASSWGATGELFFGEGSRLTVL.

The chain has TRBV7-8 and TRBJ2-7; D perhaps matches TRBD1 (6 bases). The V gene lost 5 bases and the J gene lost 2 bases, with 13 bases spanning the gap. CDR1 is SGHVS and CDR2 is FQNEAQ in the germline V gene. CDR3 size: 14 residues. The CDR3 here is CASSDHRDPYEQYF. Here the CDR3 DNA reads TGTGCCAGCAGCGACCACAGGGATCCCTACGAGCAGTACTTC.

This chain connects TRBV7-9 to TRBJ1-1; TRBD1 is a possible D gene (5 bases). V was cut by 2 bases and J by 3 bases, with 10 bases left in between. Looked up from germline, CDR1 is SEHNR and CDR2 is FQNEAQ (reference sequence). This CDR3 contains 14 residues. The CDR3 coding sequence is TGTGCCAGCAGCTTACAGGGCCGGGACACTGAAGCTTTCTTT. This codes for CASSLQGRDTEAFF.

The V and J genes are TRBV19 and TRBJ1-4, with a tentative D call TRBD1 (6 bases). The CDR3 runs to 17 residues. In germline, CDR1 is LNHDA, CDR2 SQIVND (reference sequence). Deletions cut 4 bases from V and 0 bases from J, with 15 bases between. The CDR3 protein is CASSNRDTSATNEKLFF. In DNA form, the CDR3 reads TGTGCCAGTAGTAACCGGGACACTTCGGCAACTAATGAAAAACTGTTTTTT.

The chain carries TRBV9 and TRBJ2-6; perhaps TRBD2 as D (6 bases). The V end was cut by 3 bases, the J end by 0 bases, with 13 bases between. CDR3 size: 17 residues. CDR1 and CDR2 from the germline V gene are SGDLS and YYNGEE. CDR3 in amino acids: CASSARGRISGANVLTF. For the CDR3, the DNA is TGTGCCAGCAGCGCGCGGGGACGGATCTCTGGGGCCAACGTCCTGACTTTC.

V and J are TRBV7-6 and TRBJ2-3; D might be TRBD1 or TRBD2, each matching 5 bases. V lost 5 bases and J 1 base, leaving 16 bases between the germline ends. From germline, CDR1 is SGHVS and CDR2 FNYEAQ. This CDR3 has 16 amino acids. The CDR3 DNA sequence: TGTGCCAGCAGCAACGGGGCCCTGCCTGGCACAGATACGCAGTATTTT. Translating gives CASSNGALPGTDTQYF.

This rearrangement joins TRBV11-2 to TRBJ2-6; no firm D call. Germline V gene data show CDR1 as SGHAT and CDR2 as FQNNGV. This CDR3 is built from 13 residues. Between the trimmed V and J ends, which lost 3 bases and 5 bases, there was a span of 5 bases. This CDR3 is CASSFQRANVLTF. The DNA for the CDR3 is TGTGCCAGCAGCTTTCAGAGGGCCAACGTCCTGACTTTC.

The chain links TRBV6-5 to TRBJ1-1, with D hard to call. Germline values: CDR1 MNHEY, CDR2 SVGAGI. The CDR3 has 11 residues. V was clipped by 2 bases and J by 11 bases, with 9 bases between them. CDR3 amino acids: CASSYGQMAFF. CDR3 sequence (DNA): TGTGCCAGCAGTTACGGGCAAATGGCTTTCTTT.

The chain combines TRBV19 with TRBJ1-2; D unresolved. The CDR3 runs 13 residues. The V gene's germline CDR1 is LNHDA and CDR2 SQIVND (reference sequence). With 7 bases removed from V and 3 bases from J, the gap between germline ends came to 12 bases. CDR3: CASKLTRDYGYTF. In nucleotides, the CDR3 is TGTGCCAGTAAGCTGACAAGGGACTATGGCTACACCTTC.

The CDR3 is CASDAVIWSAGELFF. Here the CDR3 DNA reads TGTGCCAGCGACGCGGTTATATGGTCCGCCGGGGAGCTGTTTTTT. This rearrangement joins TRBV6-5 to TRBJ2-2; D uncertain. Germline CDR1 reads MNHEY; CDR2 reads SVGAGI. The CDR3 sequence is 15 residues long. V lost 8 bases, J lost 6 bases, and 19 bases lay in between.

V and J are TRBV5-1 and TRBJ2-1; 7 nucleotides align to TRBD2. Looked up from germline, CDR1 is SGHRS and CDR2 is YFSETQ. CDR3 length: 15 amino acids. After removal of 2 bases from V and 8 bases from J, the junction contained 10 bases not matched to a gene. The CDR3, as DNA: TGCGCCAGCAGCTTCCAAGCGGGGTATAAGGATGAGCAGTTCTTC. This encodes CASSFQAGYKDEQFF.

The chain recombines TRBV5-4 with TRBJ1-3; D is unclear. Between the trimmed V and J ends, which lost 4 bases and 0 bases, there was a span of 17 bases. The CDR3 totals 17 residues. Germline V gene lookup returns CDR1 SGHNT and CDR2 YYREEE (reference sequence). The CDR3 loop reads CASSPEHPRGSGNTIYF. CDR3 sequence (DNA): TGTGCCAGCAGCCCGGAACACCCTCGGGGCTCTGGAAACACCATATATTTT.